This T cell receptor beta chain was captured by sequencing in a study of blood T cell repertoires in COVID-19. The CDR3 is 15 residues long. Germline V CDR1 and CDR2: LGHDT, YNNKEL (reference sequence). V was clipped by 9 bases and J by 4 bases, with 19 bases between them. In the original workflow: Amplification of reference gene primers provided the estimated nucleated cell counts. Libraries were prepared by immunoSEQ multiplex PCR; TCRdb keeps only in-frame clonotypes and omits some of them. The D gene and trimming were derived from the DNA, and the V and J assignments and clone size from that table. The sample carries 270,000 or so clones, more than 65% recorded once.

The sequenced sample was peripheral blood. This receptor was obtained from a young woman with acute or convalescent COVID-19. This sequence joins TRBV3-1 (or the pseudogene TRBV3-2) and TRBJ2-1; D is perhaps TRBD2 (6 bases). CDR3 bases: TGTGCCAGTACCCCGCGGGGTCAGATTTACAATGAGCAGTTCTTC. Its protein is CASTPRGQIYNEQFF.